This T cell receptor beta chain was captured in a study of blood T cells in healthy people across ages (dated by TCRdb to about 2015). At the level of the whole study: In model experiments, template switching captured roughly one uniquely barcoded TCR beta cDNA molecule for every two T cells. The study measured age-related changes in TCR beta repertoire diversity using deep sequencing normalized with unique cDNA molecular identifiers. The donors were divided into four age groups: young (average approximately 16 years), middle-aged (under 40), aged (about 62) and long-lived (roughly 86). To avoid experimental bias, donors of different ages were randomly spread across the sequencing lanes. Using the same blood draw, the study looked at two additional independent replicas of 1 million unique cDNA reads for two donors, one aged 18 to 30 and the other aged 80 or older.

The full study reports these points: Because profiling used bulk unsorted PBMCs, naive and antigen-experienced compartments could not be compared conclusively. Donor CMV infection status was unknown, potentially confounding age-related changes in expanded clonotypes. Compared with the aged group, the long-lived group had more naive CD4+ T cells, fewer expanded clones and increased TCR diversity, a pattern suggesting age selection. Total diversity estimates from one million sequenced T cells were considered lower bounds and underestimates. As age increased, observed TCR beta diversity per million T cells dropped in a roughly linear way, and a significant reduction was already evident by age roughly 40. The percentage of naive T cells measured by flow cytometry correlated strongly with observed TCR beta diversity.

The approximately 40 donors, aged roughly 6 to 95 years, were systemically healthy Caucasian individuals from Russia. Each donor gave around 9 milliliters of peripheral blood, collected into EDTA-treated Vacutainer tubes. Ficoll-Paque density-gradient centrifugation was used to isolate PBMCs, with at least 6.5 million per sample. Total RNA was extracted from PBMCs with Trizol reagent, with at least 5 micrograms obtained per sample. The percentages of naive CD45RAhigh/CD27high T cells were determined by flow cytometry on a PBMC aliquot from every donor. The library was built by means of 5' RACE. The sequencer was an Illumina HiSeq 2500. The second PCR ran for roughly 6 to 11 cycles and used a J-beta primer mix along with a sample-barcoded 5' primer. Each TCR beta cDNA molecule received a unique molecular identifier from a template-switch 5' adaptor carrying 12 random nucleotides. Each sample yielded at least 3 million CDR3-containing paired-end reads. First-strand cDNA was synthesized from all RNA with the Mint cDNA synthesis kit, primed by a TRBC-specific oligonucleotide. Following uracil-DNA glycosylase treatment, all cDNA underwent a first 18-cycle PCR with the universal primers M1SS and BC2_uni_R. Per the source publication's procedure: For normalization, 1 million high-quality reads, each with a distinct molecular identifier, were randomly selected from each sample. Reads with shared molecular identifiers were discarded instead of being binned into consensus sequences. CDR3 identification, clonotype clustering and error correction used MiTCR with a Q25 quality threshold and the strictest error-elimination algorithm. A nonparametric unseen species model using Euler transformation provided a lower-bound estimate of total TCR beta diversity. TCRdb ran its own pipeline on the public reads, namely fastp trimming at Q25 and MiXCR clone calling, and kept in-frame beta chains. Here each entry gathers all rows of one CDR3 protein and keeps the most common genes and DNA. These V and J calls originate from TCRdb's pipeline instead of the authors' own analysis. In this sample the table shows about 570,000 distinct CDR3 sequences, 25% to 30% of which occur a single time. The top ten hold approximately 18% of the sample.

Via the germline V gene, CDR1 is KGHDR and CDR2 SFDVKD. V lost 3 bases and J lost 9 bases, and the count of bases not matched to a germline gene is 13. Counted from cysteine to phenylalanine, this CDR3 has 17 amino acids. Kept here is only the CDR3 DNA, which spans 51 bases and is read in frame from base 1. About this clonotype: What this receptor recognizes is not known. Base-call qualities are not available, and no considerably larger clone is one nucleotide away.

Input material: blood. Recombination linked TRBV24-1 to TRBJ2-1, with 10 bases matching TRBD2. This TCR came from a woman between 65 and 79 years old in good health. The nucleotides are TGTGCCACCAGTGATCGGGGGGGAGCTAGCGGGGGAAGTGAGCAGTTCTTC. Its product reads: CATSDRGGASGGSEQFF.